This T cell receptor (beta chain) was documented in a study of spatial heterogeneity in lung cancer. Study summary: Sequencing was performed on follow-up PBMC samples when available, collected at a median of around 2 years after resection.

Findings of the study overall: Resection saw ubiquitous expanded tumor TCRs appear in blood more than follow-up did.

The CDR3 has 15 amino acids. V shed 7 bases and J shed 1 base, with 14 bases lying between them. Germline CDR1 reads SGHNT; CDR2 reads YYREEE (reference sequence). In TCRdb, the 5' RACE reads were re-called with MiXCR into one record per CDR3 protein. The table includes about 47,000 distinct CDR3 sequences, 12% detected once. This clonotype was detected ten times or more. The target antigen is unknown. Stated time point: blood at routine non-recurrence follow-up after resection. The clonotype was recovered from a male donor with early-stage non-small cell lung cancer. The chain carries TRBV5-4 and TRBJ2-2; D may correspond to TRBD1 or TRBD2 (5 bases each). The starting material was PBMCs, obtained at follow-up. CDR3 sequence: CASSEGQKNTGELFF. The CDR3 DNA sequence: TGTGCCAGCTCAGAGGGGCAGAAGAACACCGGGGAGCTGTTTTTT.